This T cell receptor beta chain was captured in a study of blood T cells in healthy people across ages. It was with a sample-barcoded 5' primer and a J-beta primer mix that a second PCR of roughly 7 to 12 cycles was run. Each cDNA molecule carried a tag from a template-switch adaptor that contained 12 random nucleotides. Via MiXCR, TCRdb re-called the 5' RACE reads, giving one row per CDR3 protein. This sample has roughly 1 million distinct CDR3 sequences, with 20% to 25% found just once. From germline, CDR1 is MDHEN and CDR2 SYDVKM. The length of the CDR3 is 19 residues. The ends lost 5 bases at V and 1 base at J; junction bases unmatched: 19. About this clonotype: Its antigen is not known.

The study, taken as a whole, reports: Donors of long life had a larger count of naive CD4+ cells and greater diversity than aged donors.

This sample also belongs to another study, concerning T cells of mothers and their children. That investigation notes: Related mother-child pairs shared slightly more overlap than unrelated pairs, but the difference was non-significant.

The chain joins TRBV28 to TRBJ1-1; 7 bases line up with TRBD1. The TCR comes from a girl under 10 years old in good health. Sequenced material: blood. CDR3 nucleotide sequence: TGTGCCAGCAGTCTTCTCCTCCTGACAGGGTTATCTGGGAACACTGAAGCTTTCTTT. Translating gives CASSLLLLTGLSGNTEAFF.